The entry that follows covers one T cell receptor beta chain sequence. Its target antigen remains unknown. Per-base qualities were not stored, and no clone one base away is much larger. One collaborating source in Seattle enrolled patients during active infection and followed them longitudinally through the course of disease. Collaborating institutions collected whole blood in K2EDTA tubes following their own protocols. For TCRbeta analysis, collaborators shipped samples in one of three forms: frozen whole blood, isolated PBMCs, or DNA extracted from either of those sample types. The immunoSEQ Assay, a bias-controlled multiplex PCR, was used to amplify TCRbeta CDR3 regions from genomic DNA. As for the original processing: Nucleated cell counts per sample were estimated from amplification of reference gene primers within the assay. To quantify the absolute abundance of each unique TCRbeta CDR3 rearrangement, sequence reads were collapsed and filtered. For each sample, productive Simpson clonality was calculated by taking the square root of Simpson's diversity index across productive rearrangements. In TCRdb, the immuneACCESS table is reduced to in-frame sequences with V and J assigned. These tables do not hold every clone; where another copy was compared, an unresolved V gene accounts for under half, and the others remain unexplained. V, J and clone size are taken as reported in that table, and D and trimming were inferred from the DNA itself. The sample records some 450,000 clones, approximately 89% of which are singletons. The ten biggest clones cover roughly 12% of the sample.

Sequences GTSNPN (CDR1) and SVGIG (CDR2) are obtained from the germline V gene (reference sequence). V gives up 0 bases and J gives up 7 bases, and the segment between their germline ends measures 13 bases. Measured from the cysteine to the phenylalanine, the CDR3 is 14 residues long. The sequence is cut down to CDR3 DNA, 42 bases in frame from base 1. The sample is drawn from a study of blood T cell repertoires in COVID-19 (dated by TCRdb to the early 2020s). Regarding the complete study: Samples covering the acute and convalescent phases of COVID-19 were provided by collaborators in the United States, Italy and Spain. Where available, HLA class I and class II types were obtained from metadata supplied by the sample provider rather than from assay-based typing. The samples were drawn from two sources: the first 160 participants of the ongoing ImmuneRACE study, and over 950 subjects contributed by 6 global collaborators. Subjects who had been exposed to COVID-19, were actively infected with it, or had recovered from it provided the deeply sampled blood TCRbeta repertoires that made up the dataset. The repertoires were released in a freely available public database meant as a resource for research on the immune response to SARS-CoV-2. The material from the prospective study consisted of cDNA or gDNA derived from T cells, B-cell-depleted T cells, or PBMCs. Nearly every sample came with metadata listing a de-identified subject ID, COVID-19 status, age in years and sex.

Paper-wide results and their limitations: How much clinical and demographic metadata was included differed by source and by participant, and the metadata was provided uncurated.

Sequencing was carried out using peripheral blood. This receptor was obtained from a woman in her 50s with COVID-19, enrolled during active disease. The chain employs TRBV30 and TRBJ1-5; TRBD1 is possibly the D segment (5 matching bases). The nucleotide sequence is TGTGCCTGGAGTGTCGGGGGGTTCGGGCAGCCCCAGCATTTT. Its translation is CAWSVGGFGQPQHF. Reference TRBV30 and TRBJ1-5 genes cover what lies past the CDR3, so the full variable domain is SQTIHQWPATLVQPVGSPLSLECTVEGTSNPNLYWYRQAAGRGLQLLFYSVGIGQISSEVPQNLSASRPQDRQFILSSKKLLLSDSGFYLCAWSVGGFGQPQHFGDGTRLSIL.